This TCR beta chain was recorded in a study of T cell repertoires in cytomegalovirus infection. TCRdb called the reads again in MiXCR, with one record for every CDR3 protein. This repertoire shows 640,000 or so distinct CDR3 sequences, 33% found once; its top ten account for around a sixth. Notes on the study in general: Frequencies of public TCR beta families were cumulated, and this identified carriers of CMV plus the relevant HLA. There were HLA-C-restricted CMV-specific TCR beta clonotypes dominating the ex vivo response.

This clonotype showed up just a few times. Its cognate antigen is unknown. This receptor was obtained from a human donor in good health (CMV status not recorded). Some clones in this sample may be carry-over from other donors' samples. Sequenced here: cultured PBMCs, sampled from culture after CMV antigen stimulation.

The CDR3 nucleotides are TGTGCCAGCTCACCAGGAGCGGGAGGAGATACGCAGTATTTT. This sequence encodes CASSPGAGGDTQYF. V is TRBV18 and J is TRBJ2-3; the match to TRBD2 covers 9 bases. Trimming cost V 2 bases and J 5 bases; bases outside gene matches: 2. This CDR3 contains 14 residues. The germline V gene has CDR1 KGHSH and CDR2 LQKENI.